This T cell receptor beta chain was obtained from a study of glioma-infiltrating T cells. Study-wide results and caveats: Tissue and blood shared very few CDR3 sequences. Tissue-blood divergence was below expectation in non-neoplastic patients, above in gliomas.

Germline assignment: CDR1 DFQATT and CDR2 SNEGSKA (reference sequence). The CDR3 covers 11 residues. V was pared by 4 bases and J by 3 bases, with 6 bases between. Amplification of TCR alpha and beta CDR3 regions from RNA used iRepertoire nested multiplex PCR. Input was roughly 100-450 ng of tissue mRNA or PBMC total RNA. A single record per CDR3 protein comes from TCRdb applying MiXCR to the multiplex PCR reads. This sample has about 130,000 distinct CDR3 sequences, with around 25% found just once. This clonotype was seen only a few times. Its specificity is unknown. The chain has TRBV20-1 and TRBJ1-2; no reliable D call. This receptor was taken from a human donor with low-grade glioma or glioblastoma, undergoing nonglioma brain surgery, or in good health (not recorded which). The specimen sequenced was glioma tissue, nonneoplastic brain tissue, or PBMCs (not recorded which). As DNA, the CDR3 is TGCAGTGCTATGCGGGACTATGGCTACACCTTC. Translating it yields CSAMRDYGYTF.